This record looks at one T cell receptor beta chain sequence and its context. This receptor's antigen is unknown. It has no much larger one-base neighbor in the sample; base qualities were not kept. Sequencing instrument: Illumina NovaSeq 6000. TCR cDNA was made using 5'RACE template switching, a step that added a universal primer site and unique molecular identifiers. cDNA synthesis was primed from both the TCR alpha and TCR beta constant segments. Library amplification used two PCR steps, and the second PCR step added sample barcodes and sequencing adapters. Sequencing of libraries was done on Illumina HiSeq 2500 (2x100 bp) or NovaSeq (2x150 bp). As for the authors' bioinformatics: MIGEC handled demultiplexing of reads and collapsing into UMI consensus sequences, while MiXCR performed V(D)J alignment. Using edgeR on replicate PBMC samples, clonotypes were called vaccine-responding if FDR was below 0.01 and the log2 fold change was above 5 up to day 15. CD4 or CD8 identity was assigned to each bulk clonotype according to whether the clonotype was present at higher abundance in the sequenced CD4 repertoire or the sequenced CD8 repertoire. Through fastp at Q25 and MiXCR, TCRdb rebuilt clones from the public reads, retaining in-frame beta chains. CDR3 protein sequences are deduplicated, and each keeps its most common genes and DNA. In this record, the V and J calls reflect TCRdb's handling and not the investigators' own analysis. This sample is represented by fewer than 350,000 distinct CDR3 sequences; less than 4.5% of them were singletons. The top ten constitute about a quarter of the sample.

The data stem from a study of T cells after yellow fever vaccination (dated by TCRdb to between 2017 and 2020). For the study in its entirety: The SMART-Seq v4 Ultra Low Input RNA kit was used to prepare libraries from fractions with low cell numbers. To track T-cell clones before and after primary and booster YFV17D yellow fever vaccination, bulk TCR alpha and beta repertoires were sequenced longitudinally. Two healthy male donors, one aged 18 to 30 and one aged 30 to 40 years, made up the cohort. Bulk PBMC replicates and cell subsets were isolated from blood drawn at multiple timepoints before and after both primary and secondary immunization.

Including the terminal cysteine and phenylalanine, the CDR3 comprises 15 residues. Of all the DNA, just the CDR3 is kept, 45 bases in frame from base 1. Germline trimming amounts to 4 bases on V and 0 bases on J, with 5 as the count of junction bases outside the gene matches. CDR1 LNHNV and CDR2 YYDKDF are derived from the germline V gene (reference sequence). The treatment or condition label, as the study defines it: live attenuated yellow fever vaccine strain. At each blood-draw timepoint, two biological replicates of bulk PBMCs were obtained. A standard Ficoll-Paque protocol was used to isolate PBMCs from peripheral blood. TriZol was used to extract RNA from bulk PBMCs, from CD4 and CD8 fractions, and from dextramer-positive and dextramer-negative fractions. The paper as a whole reports these results and caveats: A small share of clonotypes occurred in both CD4 and CD8 compartments, likely arising from convergent recombination. Most clones expanded after primary vaccination (almost 98% of CD4 and roughly 91% of CD8) were re-detected after the booster, suggesting that broad memory maintenance occurred. Compared with the primary T-cell response, the secondary T-cell response was weaker but faster, peaking on day 5 rather than day 15. Because the study included only a couple of donors, the extent to which the findings can be generalized is limited. Because abundant contaminating clonotypes from the bulk population could be contained in FACS-sorted repertoires, computational filtering was required.

This sample comprised PBMCs, obtained on the day of the yellow fever booster vaccination. The sequence is built from TRBV15 and TRBJ2-5, with 7 bases matching TRBD1. This receptor was identified in a man aged 18 to 30 who received the YFV17D yellow fever vaccine. The CDR3 protein: CATSNGQANQETQYF. DNA sequence: TGTGCCACCAGCAACGGACAGGCAAACCAAGAGACCCAGTACTTC. The CDR3 plus the reference TRBV15 and TRBJ2-5 genes for the other parts give the full variable domain: DAMVIQNPRYQVTQFGKPVTLSCSQTLNHNVMYWYQQKSSQAPKLLFHYYDKDFNNEADTPDNFQSRRPNTSFCFLDIRSPGLGDTAMYLCATSNGQANQETQYFGPGTRLLVL.